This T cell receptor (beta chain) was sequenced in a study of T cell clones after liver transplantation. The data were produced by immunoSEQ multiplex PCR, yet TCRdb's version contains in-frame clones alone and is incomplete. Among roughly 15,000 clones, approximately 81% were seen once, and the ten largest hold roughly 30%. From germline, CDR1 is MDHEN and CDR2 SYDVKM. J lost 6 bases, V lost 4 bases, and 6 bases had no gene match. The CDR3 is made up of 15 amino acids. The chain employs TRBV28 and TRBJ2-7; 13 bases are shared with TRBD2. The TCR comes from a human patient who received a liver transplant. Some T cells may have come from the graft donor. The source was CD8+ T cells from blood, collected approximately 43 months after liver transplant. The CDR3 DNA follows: TGTGCCAGCAGTTCCCAGGGACTAGCGGGAATCGAGCAGTACTTC. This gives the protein CASSSQGLAGIEQYF.